Presented here are 28 T cell receptor beta chains from one specimen sequenced in a study of shared clonotypes between healthy human individuals. Profiling relied on immunoSEQ multiplex PCR, and the TCRdb table lists in-frame clones only, not all of them. The sample carries roughly 2 million clones, almost 96% recorded once. Sequencing was performed on naive CD4+ T cells sorted from blood. Sample subset: CD45RA+ positively selected. The receptors originated from a man between 18 and 35 years old in good health.

The rearrangement links TRBV27 to TRBJ2-1, with D possibly matching TRBD1 (5 bases). V was trimmed by 2 bases and J by 10 bases, leaving 15 bases between them. Germline lookup yields CDR1 MNHEY and CDR2 SMNVEV (reference sequence). The CDR3 totals 14 residues. The CDR3 reads CASSLGDERGEQFF. The CDR3 region has the DNA TGTGCCAGCAGTTTAGGGGATGAAAGGGGCGAGCAGTTCTTC.

A single count supports this clone. V gene TRBV10-2 combines with J gene TRBJ1-3, with 9 bases that match TRBD1. CDR3 length equals 14 residues. Germline CDR1 WSHSY, CDR2 SAAADI. The V segment lost 5 bases and the J segment 3 bases; nucleotides outside the gene matches: 2. DNA for the CDR3: TGCGCCAGCAGTCCGGGACAGGGTGGAAACACCATATATTTT. It yields the protein CASSPGQGGNTIYF.

This chain links TRBV10-3 with TRBJ2-5, with 7 nucleotides matching TRBD1. CDR3 length: 14 residues. Germline CDR1 and CDR2: ENHRY and SYGVKD. Unmatched junction bases numbered 5, after V lost 3 bases and J lost 4 bases. This CDR3 reads CAISEDRAGETQYF. CDR3 coding DNA: TGTGCCATCAGTGAAGACAGGGCCGGAGAGACCCAGTACTTC.

The chain combines TRBV7-9 with TRBJ1-4, with 12 nucleotides matching TRBD1. CDR3 length equals 15 residues. Germline CDR1 and CDR2: SEHNR and FQNEAQ (reference sequence). Trimming cost V 5 bases and J 7 bases; bases outside gene matches: 5. DNA for the CDR3: TGTGCCAGCAGCATGGGACAGGGGGCGGGTGAAAAACTGTTTTTT. Residues: CASSMGQGAGEKLFF.

The rearrangement joins TRBV4-3 to TRBJ2-7; 8 bases line up with TRBD2. Germline CDR1 reads LGHNA; CDR2 reads YSLEER. The CDR3 consists of 21 residues. Trimming at V came to 0 bases and at J to 5 bases, leaving 24 bases not matched to a gene. CDR3: CASSQDRKWVAGRRSLDEQYF. The CDR3 DNA is TGCGCCAGCAGCCAAGATCGAAAGTGGGTAGCGGGAAGGCGGTCTCTCGACGAGCAGTACTTC.

The chain carries TRBV2 and TRBJ2-7; 8 bases align to TRBD2. CDR3 size: 15 residues. Trimming at V came to 4 bases and at J to 1 base, leaving 6 bases not matched to a gene. Looked up from germline, CDR1 is SNHLY and CDR2 is FYNNEI. The CDR3 spells CASSGTSGISYEQYF. The CDR3 DNA reads as TGTGCCAGCAGTGGAACTAGCGGAATTTCCTACGAGCAGTACTTC.

The V and J genes are TRBV28 and TRBJ2-7; perhaps TRBD1 as D (6 bases). This CDR3 is built from 14 residues. V dropped 9 bases and J dropped 8 bases, with 23 bases sitting between them. Per germline, CDR1 MDHEN and CDR2 SYDVKM. This CDR3 is CASTLGGSFGKQYF. In nucleotides, the CDR3 is TGTGCCAGTACCTTAGGGGGTAGTTTCGGGAAGCAGTACTTC.

The rearrangement uses TRBV5-1 and TRBJ2-2; D could derive from TRBD1 or TRBD2 (5 bases each). The V end lost 4 bases, the J end lost 2 bases, and 9 bases lay between the germline ends. Germline V CDR1 and CDR2: SGHRS, YFSETQ. The CDR3 runs 14 residues. CDR3 sequence (DNA): TGCGCCAGCAGCCTGTGGGACAACACCGGGGAGCTGTTTTTT. Protein sequence: CASSLWDNTGELFF.

The V gene is TRBV29-1, the J gene TRBJ2-3, with D possibly being TRBD2 (5 bases). Germline values: CDR1 SQVTM, CDR2 ANQGSEA. This CDR3 spans 14 amino acids. Trimming stripped 5 bases from V and 0 bases from J, with 12 bases between. The CDR3 nucleotides are TGCAGCGTTCAAGGACTGAGTAGCACAGATACGCAGTATTTT. Protein sequence: CSVQGLSSTDTQYF.

Concerning this clone itself: Other DNA sequences within the sample encode an identical CDR3. The CDR3 sequence: CASSLINEQFF. Here the CDR3 DNA reads TGTGCCAGCAGCTTAATTAATGAGCAGTTCTTC. The chain couples TRBV7-2 to TRBJ2-1; the D is unclear. Germline lookup yields CDR1 SGHTA and CDR2 FQGNSA. Trimming took off 2 bases at V and 7 bases at J, with 3 bases between the two ends. The CDR3 covers 11 residues.

As DNA, the CDR3 is TGTGCCAGCAGTGAAGCGCTTCGGGGCGGGAATGAAGCTTTCTTT. It specifies CASSEALRGGNEAFF. The chain joins TRBV2 to TRBJ1-1; tentatively, D is TRBD1 (5 bases). V was pared by 0 bases and J by 7 bases, with 15 bases between. This CDR3 comprises 15 residues. From germline, CDR1 is SNHLY and CDR2 FYNNEI.

The chain employs TRBV4-1 and TRBJ2-7; 7 bases match TRBD1. Germline loops: CDR1 MGHRA, CDR2 YSYEKL. The CDR3 loop spans 15 amino acids. J was trimmed by 2 bases and V by 0 bases; bases with no gene match: 4. The DNA of the CDR3 is TGCGCCAGCAGCCAAGAGAGGGACAGAGCCTACGAGCAGTACTTC. It specifies CASSQERDRAYEQYF.

The chain joins TRBV2 to TRBJ1-1; 7 bases map to TRBD1. Unmatched junction bases numbered 8, after V lost 6 bases and J lost 4 bases. The CDR3 spans 14 residues. The V gene's germline CDR1 is SNHLY and CDR2 FYNNEI. The CDR3 here is CASSKDRAGTEAFF. CDR3 DNA: TGTGCCAGCAGCAAAGACAGGGCGGGCACTGAAGCTTTCTTT.

The CDR3 spells CASRTSVAGGNSPLHF. The CDR3 DNA is TGTGCCAGCAGGACCTCGGTGGCGGGGGGCAATTCACCCCTCCACTTT. The V gene is TRBV11-1, the J gene TRBJ1-6; TRBD1 is a possible D gene (6 bases). Trimming took 6 bases from V and 7 from J, leaving 19 bases between them. Germline V gene sequence: CDR1 SGHAT, CDR2 FQDESV (reference sequence). The CDR3 covers 16 residues.

Here the CDR3 reads CASSPGSARYNEQFF. CDR3 DNA sequence: TGTGCCAGCAGCCCCGGCTCCGCCCGGTACAATGAGCAGTTCTTC. The V gene is TRBV7-8, the J gene TRBJ2-1; D ambiguous. The CDR3 contains 15 residues. The V end was cut by 5 bases, the J end by 4 bases, with 15 bases between. Germline V gives CDR1 SGHVS, CDR2 FQNEAQ.

This clone was counted once. The chain is built from TRBV9 and TRBJ2-2, with TRBD2 matching over 7 bases. This CDR3 is built from 16 residues. The J segment lost 0 bases and the V segment lost 4 bases, leaving 6 bases of the junction unmatched. In germline, CDR1 is SGDLS, CDR2 YYNGEE. The DNA for the CDR3 is TGTGCCAGCAGCTTGACTAGCATCTCGAACACCGGGGAGCTGTTTTTT. This translates into CASSLTSISNTGELFF.

The chain uses TRBV11-2 and TRBJ1-1, with TRBD1 matching 8 bases. After removal of 3 bases from V and 7 bases from J, the junction contained 7 bases not matched to a gene. Germline V gives CDR1 SGHAT, CDR2 FQNNGV. The CDR3 is 14 amino acids. In DNA form, the CDR3 reads TGTGCCAGCAGCTTTAGTAGGGGACAGGTTGAAGCTTTCTTT. It specifies CASSFSRGQVEAFF.

V gene TRBV7-9 combines with J gene TRBJ1-1, with 9 bases that match TRBD1. Germline CDR1 reads SEHNR; CDR2 reads FQNEAQ (reference sequence). The CDR3 contains 16 residues. J lost 5 bases, V lost 1 base, and 8 bases had no gene match. The CDR3 protein is CASSLGDRARRTEAFF. The CDR3, as DNA: TGTGCCAGCAGCTTAGGGGACAGGGCTCGGAGGACTGAAGCTTTCTTT.

The chain employs TRBV7-8 and TRBJ2-5; TRBD2 is a possible D gene (6 bases). The ends were cut back, 4 bases at V and 1 base at J, with 10 bases in the middle. Per germline, CDR1 SGHVS and CDR2 FQNEAQ. The CDR3 length is 14 residues. CDR3 residues: CASSSGTRQETQYF. The CDR3 DNA reads TGTGCCAGCAGCTCCGGGACTCGCCAAGAGACCCAGTACTTC. Supplemented by reference TRBV7-8 and TRBJ2-5, the full variable domain reads GAGVSQSPRYKVAKRGQDVALRCDPISGHVSLFWYQQALGQGPEFLTYFQNEAQLDKSGLPSDRFFAERPEGSVSTLKIQRTQQEDSAVYLCASSSGTRQETQYFGPGTRLLVL.

J is TRBJ1-2 and V is TRBV5-4, with TRBD1 identical over 8 bases. V gave up 3 bases and J gave up 5 bases; unmatched junction bases: 6. The CDR3 covers 14 residues. The germline gives CDR1 SGHNT, CDR2 YYREEE (reference sequence). The DNA for the CDR3 is TGTGCCAGCAGCTCGGACAGGGTAGGGTATGGCTACACCTTC. Translating gives CASSSDRVGYGYTF.

This clone was detected only once. The chain employs TRBV5-1 and TRBJ2-2; 9 nucleotides align to TRBD2. The CDR3 has 17 residues. V shed 0 bases, J shed 6 bases, and the junction held 9 bases outside the gene matches. From germline, CDR1 is SGHRS and CDR2 YFSETQ. The CDR3 bases are TGCGCCAGCAGCTTGGCCAAGGTAGCGGGAGCGTCCGGGGAGCTGTTTTTT. Amino acid sequence: CASSLAKVAGASGELFF.

The V gene is TRBV2, the J gene TRBJ1-5, with TRBD1 matching over 8 bases. V trimming: 1 base; J trimming: 6 bases; junction bases outside the gene matches: 8. The CDR3 sequence is 16 residues long. CDR1 SNHLY and CDR2 FYNNEI come from the germline V gene. For the CDR3, the DNA is TGTGCCAGCAGTGAAGTTGGACAGGGCTCATCTCAGCCCCAGCATTTT. It is translated as CASSEVGQGSSQPQHF.

V and J are TRBV19 and TRBJ1-1; D not certain. V lost 3 bases, J lost 5 bases, and 16 bases lay in between. The CDR3 totals 15 residues. CDR1 LNHDA and CDR2 SQIVND come from the germline V gene (reference sequence). In nucleotides, the CDR3 is TGTGCCAGTAGTATTGGGGAGGCCGGGAGGACTGAAGCTTTCTTT. Translation: CASSIGEAGRTEAFF.

In its sample, this clone was seen once. The rearrangement links TRBV18 to TRBJ1-1, with 8 bases aligning to TRBD1. The CDR3 runs to 14 residues. Looked up from germline, CDR1 is KGHSH and CDR2 is LQKENI. V gave up 3 bases and J gave up 5 bases; unmatched junction bases: 5. In nucleotides, the CDR3 is TGTGCCAGCTCACCCCAGGGGGCGAGTACTGAAGCTTTCTTT. It specifies CASSPQGASTEAFF.

The chain carries TRBV7-9 and TRBJ2-7; 8 nucleotides match TRBD2. The CDR3 has 13 amino acids. The germline V gene has CDR1 SEHNR and CDR2 FQNEAQ (reference sequence). The ends lost 5 bases at V and 3 bases at J; junction bases unmatched: 3. The CDR3 DNA reads as TGTGCCAGCAGCACAGGGACTAGCTACGAGCAGTACTTC. Protein product: CASSTGTSYEQYF.

The gene calls are TRBV18 and TRBJ2-5; D possibly matches TRBD1 or TRBD2 (5 bases each). Looked up from germline, CDR1 is KGHSH and CDR2 is LQKENI. This CDR3 region has 15 residues. With 4 bases removed from V and 4 bases from J, the gap between germline ends came to 16 bases. CDR3 bases: TGTGCCAGCTCACAAGGGGCAGGGAGAGCAGAGACCCAGTACTTC. This sequence encodes CASSQGAGRAETQYF.

Comment on this clone: This same CDR3 is encoded by further DNA sequences in the sample. The chain employs TRBV18 and TRBJ1-4; no clear D. V was trimmed by 0 bases and J by 0 bases, leaving 8 bases between them. CDR1 and CDR2 from the germline V gene are KGHSH and LQKENI. The CDR3 is 16 amino acids. The CDR3 sequence: CASSPPGVATNEKLFF. CDR3 DNA: TGTGCCAGCTCACCACCTGGGGTTGCAACTAATGAAAAACTGTTTTTT.

This clone showed up just a few times. Other DNA sequences within the sample encode an identical CDR3. The chain links TRBV2 to TRBJ2-3; D remains ambiguous. Trimming removed 2 bases from V and 5 bases from J, with 2 bases in between. Germline V CDR1 and CDR2: SNHLY, FYNNEI. This CDR3 has 11 residues. The CDR3 protein is CASSERDTQYF. CDR3 nucleotides: TGTGCCAGCAGTGAAAGAGATACGCAGTATTTT.